These 3 T cell receptor beta chains were all obtained from the same sample, sequenced in a study of neoadjuvant nivolumab and ipilimumab in lung cancer. This table comes from immunoSEQ multiplex PCR, and its TCRdb copy is limited to in-frame clones, with some not included. The data show 9,500 to 10,000 clones, roughly 80% seen once. The specimen comprised tumor tissue, sampled after neoadjuvant nivolumab, alone or with ipilimumab, at or shortly before surgery. These receptors were taken from an adult with non-small cell lung cancer. Some clones in this sample may be carry-over from other donors' samples.

This rearrangement joins TRBV5-8 to TRBJ1-5, with 10 positions matching TRBD1. The length of the CDR3 is 15 residues. From germline, CDR1 is SGHTS and CDR2 YDEGEE. The V segment lost 4 bases and the J segment 7 bases; nucleotides outside the gene matches: 8. The CDR3: CASSHGQGGRQPQHF. The CDR3 bases are TGTGCCAGCAGCCATGGACAGGGGGGAAGGCAGCCCCAGCATTTT.

A few counts support this clone. The chain links TRBV4-3 to TRBJ2-7; TRBD2 matches 7 bases. CDR1 is LGHNA, CDR2 YSLEER, per germline. J lost 6 bases, V lost 1 base, and 6 bases had no gene match. The CDR3 sequence is 14 residues long. In DNA, the CDR3 is TGCGCCAGCAGCCAAGCCTTGGGGGGGATCGAGCAGTACTTC. Amino acids: CASSQALGGIEQYF.

V and J are TRBV11-2 and TRBJ2-1, with D unresolved. This CDR3 has 14 amino acids. Per the germline V gene, CDR1 is SGHAT and CDR2 is FQNNGV. The V gene lost 2 bases and the J gene lost 7 bases, with 12 bases spanning the gap. CDR3 nucleotides: TGTGCCAGCAGCTTAACGGCTCCCGGGAATGAGCAGTTCTTC. This gives the protein CASSLTAPGNEQFF. Full variable domain (remainder filled in from reference TRBV11-2 and TRBJ2-1): EAGVAQSPRYKIIEKRQSVAFWCNPISGHATLYWYQQILGQGPKLLIQFQNNGVVDDSQLPKDRFSAERLKGVDSTLKIQPAKLEDSAVYLCASSLTAPGNEQFFGPGTRLTVL.